The present entry profiles one T cell receptor beta chain with its context. No cognate antigen has been identified for it. No base qualities exist here, and no much larger clone lies one base off it. This sample is part of a study of OX40 agonist ivuxolimab in advanced cancers. Concerning the study at large: Ivuxolimab was a fully human IgG2 agonistic monoclonal antibody targeting the costimulatory receptor OX40 (CD134). Intravenous ivuxolimab was administered to patients every 2 weeks at six dose levels: 0.01, 0.1, 0.3, 1.5, 3 and 10 mg/kg. Of the roughly 50 dose-escalation patients, hepatocellular carcinoma was present in approximately 20, melanoma in approximately 15, renal cell carcinoma in 9 and head and neck cancer in 9. In the dose-escalation cohort, more than 75% of patients were male, and the mean age was around 60 years, with a range of about 20 to 90. Prior anti-PD-1, anti-PD-L1 or anti-CTLA-4 therapy was permitted, and checkpoint inhibitors had been received by about two fifths of dose-escalation patients. Partial responses occurred in three dose-escalation patients, of whom one had hepatocellular carcinoma and two had cutaneous melanoma. The purpose of peripheral TCRbeta sequencing was to test whether ivuxolimab changed TCR sequence diversity and led to clonal T-cell expansion. The paper covers the monotherapy dose-escalation part of the phase I ivuxolimab trial, which included N of about 51 patients. General study outcomes and caveats: Clonal expansion of both CD4+ and CD8+ blood T cells was observed from baseline to week 6 at doses 0.1 to 3.0 mg/kg. After ivuxolimab, expanded clones were on average more numerous among CD8+ T cells than among CD4+ T cells. Which antigens the clonally expanded peripheral T cells were specific for was not determined. Low levels of normalized T-cell clonal expansion were also shown by some nonresponding patients. In the 0.1-3.0 mg/kg groups, partial responders were among the patients with the lowest normalized peripheral clonal expansion, particularly in CD8+ T cells.

Patients with autoimmune disease history or receiving systemic immunosuppression were excluded from the trial. Peripheral blood for TCR sequencing was drawn from every dose cohort at baseline, at cycle 4 day 1 and at cycle 7 day 1. Samples were obtained from an open-label, multicenter, first-in-human phase I dose-escalation trial of ivuxolimab. The trial enrolled adults with locally advanced or metastatic head and neck squamous cell, hepatocellular, melanoma or renal cell carcinoma. Before TCR sequencing, CD4+ and CD8+ T cells were separately sorted from peripheral blood. V is pared back by 7 bases and J by 5 bases, with 11 bases lying between the germline termini. The cysteine opens and the phenylalanine closes a CDR3 of 12 amino acids. The CDR3 DNA has 36 bases and is translated from base 1. Based on the germline V gene, the CDR1 and CDR2 sequences are MDHEN and SYDVKM. Genomic DNA was extracted from sorted cells for sequencing of the TCRbeta CDR3 region. The immunoSEQ Assay was used for sequencing of TCRbeta CDR3 regions. TCRdb's version of the immuneACCESS table is confined to in-frame rearrangements and falls short of the full clone set. An unresolved V gene accounts for under half of the shortfall where checked; the remainder is of unknown origin. The sample data list some 52,000 clones, and around 93% of these were observed just once. The ten largest account for 24% of the sample.

The sequence joins TRBV28 to TRBJ1-2; the D gene is possibly TRBD1, with 6 bases matching. The sample here was CD4+ or CD8+ T cells sorted from blood, taken in a trial of the OX40 agonist ivuxolimab. The origin of this receptor is an adult with an advanced solid tumor such as melanoma, head and neck, liver or kidney cancer. The encoded CDR3 is CASTLQGYGYTF. The DNA is as follows: TGTGCCAGCACCCTCCAGGGGTATGGCTACACCTTC.